The T cell receptor (beta chain) under discussion was sequenced for a study of cytomegalovirus exposure and HLA in healthy donors. Whole-study findings and limits: Most sequenced TCRs were rare (though some public TCRs occurred in many donors). A link between a missense DCLRE1C variant and TCR beta V- and J-gene trimming emerged from a later analysis. A later analysis found that most CMV-associated TCR beta chains appeared HLA-restricted. Differences between HLA loci emerged in a later analysis of TCR association rates, with DRB1 most and HLA-C fewest.

PCR amplification relied on 60 Vbeta primers (plus 13 Jbeta primers). Method: immunoSEQ multiplex PCR; TCRdb's copy keeps in-frame clones and lacks some. The table records fewer than 150,000 clones, about 74% of them present only once. Note on this clone: Antigen specificity is unknown.

The germline V gene encodes CDR1 SGHAT and CDR2 FQDESV (reference sequence). Trimming stripped 2 bases from V and 4 bases from J, with 13 bases between. The CDR3 has 15 residues. V is TRBV11-1 and J is TRBJ2-3; D not certain. The sequencing input was PBMCs. The sequence was collected from a woman between 50 and 59 years old in good health and CMV-seropositive. The CDR3 is CASSLLAVTPDTQYF. The CDR3 region has the DNA TGTGCCAGCAGCTTATTGGCGGTAACCCCAGATACGCAGTATTTT. The full variable domain, completed using reference TRBV11-1 and TRBJ2-3, is EAEVAQSPRYKITEKSQAVAFWCDPISGHATLYWYRQILGQGPELLVQFQDESVVDDSQLPKDRFSAERLKGVDSTLKIQPAELGDSAMYLCASSLLAVTPDTQYFGPGTRLTVL.